This T cell receptor beta chain came from a study of T cell repertoires in cytomegalovirus infection. About the research overall: CMV epitopes that were recently identified and HLA-C-restricted were used alongside well-studied HLA-B-restricted ones. Signatures in public TCR beta sequences pointed to both CMV infection and matching HLA type.

Whole-study findings and limits: Summed frequency of shared TCR beta families picked out CMV carriers who also had the relevant HLA. HLA-C-restricted CMV clonotypes gave the most frequent clonotype in two of eight donors.

V lost 5 bases, J lost 1 base, and 14 bases lay in between. The length of the CDR3 is 15 residues. Germline V lookup: CDR1 MGHDK, CDR2 SYGVNS. One entry per CDR3 protein, called by TCRdb with MiXCR from the reads. The data hold roughly 340,000 distinct CDR3 sequences, with under 35% observed a single time. Of note for this clonotype: Its antigen is not known.

The sequence derives from a human donor in good health (CMV status not recorded). Some clones in this sample may be carry-over from other donors' samples. This rearrangement joins TRBV25-1 to TRBJ2-5, with D tentatively TRBD2 (5 bases). The sample in question was cultured PBMCs, obtained from culture after CMV antigen stimulation. The CDR3, as DNA: TGTGCCAGCAGTCTCGAGGGTTCCCCCCAAGAGACCCAGTACTTC. Translation gives CASSLEGSPQETQYF.